This record covers a single T cell receptor beta chain. This CDR3 has 13 amino acids. V gave up 3 bases and J gave up 11 bases, with 16 bases separating them. CDR1 and CDR2 (germline): LGHDT, YNNKEL (reference sequence). The sample is drawn from a study of blood T cell repertoires in COVID-19. Study-level information: COVID-19 samples from acute and convalescent phases originated in the United States, Italy and Spain. The cDNA or gDNA used as material had been derived from T cells, B-cell-depleted T cells, or PBMCs.

Methods used by the authors: For nucleated cells, counts were estimated from reference gene primer amplification. The method was immunoSEQ multiplex PCR; TCRdb's version includes in-frame clones alone and lacks a portion of them. The V and J calls and clone size were taken over from that table, and D and trimming were inferred from the DNA. Among some 700,000 clones listed, 85% to 90% were seen once. Sequencing used peripheral blood. The sequence was obtained from a woman under 30 with acute or convalescent COVID-19. The rearrangement links TRBV3-1 (or the pseudogene TRBV3-2) to TRBJ1-1, with D perhaps TRBD1 (6 bases). CDR3 in DNA: TGTGCCAGCAGCCAGACAGGCACGACGGGGGCTTTCTTT. Translated: CASSQTGTTGAFF.